Given below is one TCR beta chain in context. The V end was cut by 0 bases, the J end by 9 bases, with 15 bases between. Germline V gene data show CDR1 as GTSNPN and CDR2 as SVGIG (reference sequence). The CDR3 consists of 15 residues. The record originates from a study of blood T cell repertoires in COVID-19. Study in general: PBMCs, B-cell-depleted T cells, or T cells provided the cDNA or gDNA that made up the material.

Authors' data handling: Reference gene primer amplification gave estimated nucleated cell counts. Data came from immunoSEQ multiplex PCR; TCRdb stores just in-frame clones and leaves some out. From that table come the V and J calls and clone size; the DNA was used to work out D and trimming. This sample yields roughly 60,000 clones, of which 70% to 85% are seen a single time; 5.6% belongs to the top ten. The receptor was isolated from a woman aged 60 to 75 with acute or convalescent COVID-19. The sequenced material came from peripheral blood. The rearrangement links TRBV30 to TRBJ1-6, with D possibly matching TRBD1 (5 bases). CDR3 sequence reads: CAWSVSGGRASPLHF. The CDR3 nucleotides read TGTGCCTGGAGTGTCAGTGGGGGGAGGGCTTCACCCCTCCACTTT.